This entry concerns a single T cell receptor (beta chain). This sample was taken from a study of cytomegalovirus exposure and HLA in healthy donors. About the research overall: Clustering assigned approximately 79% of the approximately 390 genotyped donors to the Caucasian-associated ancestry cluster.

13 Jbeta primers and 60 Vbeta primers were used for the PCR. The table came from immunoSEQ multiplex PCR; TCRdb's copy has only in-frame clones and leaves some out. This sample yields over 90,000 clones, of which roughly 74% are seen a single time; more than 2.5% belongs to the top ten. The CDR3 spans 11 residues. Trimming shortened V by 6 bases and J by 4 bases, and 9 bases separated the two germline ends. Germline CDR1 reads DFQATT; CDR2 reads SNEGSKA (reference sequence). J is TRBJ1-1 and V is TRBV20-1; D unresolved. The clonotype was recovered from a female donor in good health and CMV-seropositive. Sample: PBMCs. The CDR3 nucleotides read TGCAGTGCAACCGAGGGCACTGAAGCTTTCTTT. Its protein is CSATEGTEAFF.